The clone carrying this T cell receptor beta chain has only one observation. The antigen is unknown. This sample stems from a study of STAT5B mutations in CD4+ large granular lymphocyte leukemia. Findings and limits, study-wide: Data were not HLA-matched across samples.

The germline CDR1 and CDR2 sequences are MNHNS and SASEGT. Trimming removed 4 bases from V and 5 bases from J, with 10 bases in between. The CDR3 is 13 residues long. Profiled with immunoSEQ multiplex PCR; TCRdb holds only in-frame clones, not every one. The sample lists about 38,000 clones, under 85% occurring once. The chain couples TRBV6-1 to TRBJ2-3; a weak D match, TRBD1 (5 bases). The sequenced sample was CD4+ T cells from blood buffy coats. This sequence was found in a human donor in good health. The CDR3 DNA reads as TGTGCCAGCAGTGGACAGATTGGAGATACGCAGTATTTT. It codes for CASSGQIGDTQYF.